These 21 T cell receptor beta chains share one sample of origin, sequenced in a study of CD8 T cells in Susac syndrome. Random hexamers were used to reverse transcribe 0.5 to 1 ug of RNA. TCRdb fed the immunoSEQ multiplex PCR reads into MiXCR, producing one record per CDR3 protein. The data show around 130,000 distinct CDR3 sequences, roughly 80% seen once. Sequenced input: CD8+ T cells from PBMCs. Receptors originate from a human donor with multiple sclerosis.

The genes are TRBV29-1 and TRBJ2-1; TRBD2 aligns across 8 bases. From germline, CDR1 is SQVTM and CDR2 ANQGSEA. CDR3 length equals 15 residues. Germline trimming cut 5 bases from V and 5 bases from J; bases unmatched to any gene: 11. DNA for the CDR3: TGCAGCGTTCCCTATTTGGCGGGGGGAAACAATGAGCAGTTCTTC. Its translation is CSVPYLAGGNNEQFF.

CDR3 sequence reads: CASRGGNEETQYF. The CDR3 DNA sequence: TGCGCCAGCAGGGGGGGCAACGAGGAGACCCAGTACTTC. The V call is TRBV5-1, the J call TRBJ2-5; perhaps D is TRBD1 or TRBD2 (6 bases each). The V end was cut by 5 bases, the J end by 5 bases, with 13 bases between. CDR3 length equals 13 residues. CDR1 SGHRS and CDR2 YFSETQ come from the germline V gene.

This clonotype was seen a single time. The rearrangement links TRBV7-9 to TRBJ1-1; TRBD1 is a possible D gene (6 bases). The V gene lost 5 bases and the J gene lost 5 bases, with 15 bases spanning the gap. The length of the CDR3 is 14 residues. Germline loops: CDR1 SEHNR, CDR2 FQNEAQ (reference sequence). CDR3 in DNA: TGTGCCAGCAGCGAAGGGAGGGGGACGACTGAAGCTTTCTTT. As protein: CASSEGRGTTEAFF.

This clonotype turned up a few times. The chain recombines TRBV4-3 with TRBJ2-2; maybe TRBD2 (6 bases). CDR1 and CDR2 (germline): LGHNA, YSLEER. There are 14 residues in the CDR3. Trimming pared 0 bases from V and 5 bases from J, leaving 7 bases between. As DNA, the CDR3 is TGCGCCAGCAGCCAAGATGGGGGGACCGGGGAGCTGTTTTTT. Residues: CASSQDGGTGELFF.

The rearrangement links TRBV6-5 to TRBJ1-1; D remains ambiguous. CDR3 length: 14 residues. The germline V gene has CDR1 MNHEY and CDR2 SVGAGI. Trimming pared 5 bases from V and 9 bases from J, leaving 19 bases between. The CDR3 DNA is TGTGCCAGCAGTCCCCGCCCAGACGAGACAAAAGCTTTCTTT. Translation gives CASSPRPDETKAFF.

The rearrangement links TRBV5-4 to TRBJ2-3, with a weak D call TRBD1 (6 bases). V lost 7 bases and J 5 bases, leaving 8 bases between the germline ends. CDR1 is SGHNT and CDR2 is YYREEE in the germline V gene (reference sequence). The CDR3 has 11 residues. CDR3 DNA: TGTGCCAGCTTACAGGGAGATACGCAGTATTTT. Its protein is CASLQGDTQYF.

This sequence joins TRBV27 and TRBJ2-2; D may be TRBD1 (6 bases). This CDR3 comprises 13 residues. Germline lookup yields CDR1 MNHEY and CDR2 SMNVEV (reference sequence). V was trimmed by 6 bases and J by 6 bases, leaving 11 bases between them. CDR3 coding DNA: TGTGCCAGCAGACCAGGGGTTGCCGGGGAGCTGTTTTTT. Amino acid sequence: CASRPGVAGELFF.

The genes are TRBV13 and TRBJ2-7, with D perhaps TRBD1 (5 bases). The germline gives CDR1 PRHDT, CDR2 FYEKMQ (reference sequence). With 2 bases removed from V and 3 bases from J, the gap between germline ends came to 8 bases. The CDR3 has 13 residues. CDR3 bases: TGTGCCAGCAGCTTATACCAGGGCTACGAGCAGTACTTC. This codes for CASSLYQGYEQYF.

This clonotype was detected only a few times. The chain's CDR3 is CASSVSGEAYEQYF. The CDR3 DNA is TGTGCCAGCAGTGTTTCGGGGGAAGCCTACGAGCAGTACTTC. This chain uses TRBV2 with TRBJ2-7, with D perhaps matching TRBD2 (6 bases). V was trimmed by 4 bases and J by 2 bases, leaving 12 bases between them. CDR3 length: 14 amino acids. Germline CDR1 SNHLY, CDR2 FYNNEI.

In regard to this clonotype: One end of the junction is discordant with germline, which a read error may explain. This chain joins TRBV7-6 and TRBJ2-5; either TRBD1 or TRBD2 may supply D (7 bases each). Per the germline V gene, CDR1 is SGHVS and CDR2 is FNYEAQ. CDR3 length: 15 amino acids. The CDR3 nucleotides are TGTGCTAGCAGCCGGACAGGCGGGGGTCAAGAGACCCAGTACTTC. Its translation: CASSRTGGGQETQYF.

In its sample, this clonotype was seen a few times. This chain links TRBV7-9 with TRBJ2-2; 12 bases are a match to TRBD2. The CDR3 spans 17 residues. The germline V gene has CDR1 SEHNR and CDR2 FQNEAQ (reference sequence). Trimming at V came to 4 bases and at J to 2 bases, leaving 5 bases not matched to a gene. The CDR3: CASSSGLAGLNTGELFF. CDR3 nucleotides: TGTGCCAGCAGCTCCGGACTAGCGGGGCTCAACACCGGGGAGCTGTTTTTT. The full variable domain, in which reference TRBV7-9 and TRBJ2-2 provide the parts outside the CDR3, is DTGVSQNPRHKITKRGQNVTFRCDPISEHNRLYWYRQTLGQGPEFLTYFQNEAQLEKSRLLSDRFSAERPKGSFSTLEIQRTEQGDSAMYLCASSSGLAGLNTGELFFGEGSRLTVL.

J is TRBJ1-2 and V is TRBV11-2; D gene unclear. The V gene's germline CDR1 is SGHAT and CDR2 FQNNGV. The V end lost 0 bases, the J end lost 6 bases, and 17 bases lay between the germline ends. The CDR3 extends over 16 amino acids. CDR3 nucleotide sequence: TGTGCCAGCAGCTTAGATACGGGTGCCGGACGCGATGGCTACACCTTC. Protein sequence: CASSLDTGAGRDGYTF.

This chain connects TRBV27 to TRBJ2-3, with TRBD2 matching over 7 bases. With 1 base clipped from V and 3 bases from J, the junction kept 4 bases outside the gene matches. The CDR3 is 15 amino acids. The germline V gene has CDR1 MNHEY and CDR2 SMNVEV (reference sequence). In DNA form, the CDR3 reads TGTGCCAGCAGTTTATTAGCGGGTAGGACAGATACGCAGTATTTT. This encodes CASSLLAGRTDTQYF.

This chain links TRBV30 with TRBJ1-2; weak D call: TRBD1 (5 bases). The germline V gene encodes CDR1 GTSNPN and CDR2 SVGIG (reference sequence). This CDR3 is built from 13 residues. The V and J ends lost 7 bases and 4 bases respectively, with 16 bases between them. The CDR3 bases are TGTGCCTCCAACCGGGACTTACTCTATGGCTACACCTTC. Its translation: CASNRDLLYGYTF.

The J gene is TRBJ2-7, the V gene TRBV5-1; D possibly corresponds to TRBD1 (6 bases). The germline V gene has CDR1 SGHRS and CDR2 YFSETQ. Trimming pared 0 bases from V and 5 bases from J, leaving 15 bases between. The CDR3 runs 15 residues. The CDR3 nucleotides read TGCGCCAGCAGCTTGGCTGGGGACATTTACGACGAGCAGTACTTC. Residues: CASSLAGDIYDEQYF.

The rearrangement uses TRBV2 and TRBJ2-1; 7 bases match TRBD2. Trimming cost V 5 bases and J 2 bases; bases outside gene matches: 18. Per germline, CDR1 SNHLY and CDR2 FYNNEI. CDR3 length: 19 amino acids. The CDR3 coding sequence is TGTGCCAGCAGTCCCCTCTCAGGTCTGGGGGGGACCACCTACAATGAGCAGTTCTTC. Its translation: CASSPLSGLGGTTYNEQFF.

V gene TRBV14 combines with J gene TRBJ2-3; 8 bases line up with TRBD2. Germline CDR1 SGHDN, CDR2 FVKESK. This CDR3 comprises 15 residues. After removal of 4 bases from V and 2 bases from J, the junction contained 5 bases not matched to a gene. CDR3 amino acids: CASSLRGLVTDTQYF. In nucleotides, the CDR3 is TGTGCCAGCAGCCTAAGGGGACTAGTCACAGATACGCAGTATTTT.

This clonotype has only a few counts. The rearrangement joins TRBV6-1 to TRBJ1-5; perhaps TRBD1 as D (5 bases). Germline lookup yields CDR1 MNHNS and CDR2 SASEGT. V lost 9 bases, J lost 9 bases, and 15 bases lay in between. The CDR3 extends over 12 amino acids. The DNA of the CDR3 is TGTGCCAGTTCGCAGGGTGTCGGGCCCCAGCATTTT. Translation: CASSQGVGPQHF.

The CDR3 sequence is CASSGTMNTEAFF. CDR3 DNA: TGTGCCAGCAGCGGGACAATGAACACTGAAGCTTTCTTT. The chain is built from TRBV7-9 and TRBJ1-1, with D possibly being TRBD1 (6 bases). Germline V gene lookup returns CDR1 SEHNR and CDR2 FQNEAQ (reference sequence). The CDR3 spans 13 residues. Trimming pared 5 bases from V and 0 bases from J, leaving 7 bases between.

This chain uses TRBV15 with TRBJ2-2; no clear D. This CDR3 comprises 12 residues. Trimming pared 3 bases from V and 6 bases from J, leaving 5 bases between. The germline V gene has CDR1 LNHNV and CDR2 YYDKDF (reference sequence). The CDR3 DNA sequence: TGTGCCACCAGCAGCCTGCCCGGGGAGCTGTTTTTT. The encoded protein is CATSSLPGELFF. The complete variable domain, with remaining parts taken from reference TRBV15 and TRBJ2-2, reads DAMVIQNPRYQVTQFGKPVTLSCSQTLNHNVMYWYQQKSSQAPKLLFHYYDKDFNNEADTPDNFQSRRPNTSFCFLDIRSPGLGDTAMYLCATSSLPGELFFGEGSRLTVL.

The chain carries TRBV24-1 and TRBJ1-6; 7 positions agree with TRBD1. CDR1 and CDR2 from the germline V gene are KGHDR and SFDVKD. V was clipped by 11 bases and J by 9 bases; unmatched bases: 9. This CDR3 contains 13 residues. This CDR3 is CAISAGGGSPLHF. CDR3 coding DNA: TGTGCCATCTCGGCAGGGGGGGGTTCACCCCTCCACTTT.